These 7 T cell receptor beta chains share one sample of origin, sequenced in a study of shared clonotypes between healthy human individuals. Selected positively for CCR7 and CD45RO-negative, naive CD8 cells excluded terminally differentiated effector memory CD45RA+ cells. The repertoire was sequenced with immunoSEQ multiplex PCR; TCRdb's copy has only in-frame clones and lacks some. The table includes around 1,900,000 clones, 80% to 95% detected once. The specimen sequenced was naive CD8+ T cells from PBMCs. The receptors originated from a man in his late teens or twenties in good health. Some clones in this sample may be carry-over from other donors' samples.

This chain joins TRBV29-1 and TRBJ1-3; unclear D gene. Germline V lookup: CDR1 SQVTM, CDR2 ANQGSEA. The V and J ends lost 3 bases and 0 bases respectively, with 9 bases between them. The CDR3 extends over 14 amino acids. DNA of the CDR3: TGCAGCGTTGATTCGGGTTACTCTGGAAACACCATATATTTT. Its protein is CSVDSGYSGNTIYF.

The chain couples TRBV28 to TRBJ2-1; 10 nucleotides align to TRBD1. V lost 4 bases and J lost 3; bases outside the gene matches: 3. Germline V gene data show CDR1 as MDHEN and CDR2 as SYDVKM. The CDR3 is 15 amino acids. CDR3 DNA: TGTGCCAGCAGTTCGGACAGGGGGTACTACAATGAGCAGTTCTTC. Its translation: CASSSDRGYYNEQFF.

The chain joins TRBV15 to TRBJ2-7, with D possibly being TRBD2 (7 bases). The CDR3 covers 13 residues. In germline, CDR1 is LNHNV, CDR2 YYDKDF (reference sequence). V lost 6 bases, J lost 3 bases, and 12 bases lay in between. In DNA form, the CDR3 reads TGTGCCACCAGGCGGAGGGGGGGCTACGAGCAGTACTTC. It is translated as CATRRRGGYEQYF. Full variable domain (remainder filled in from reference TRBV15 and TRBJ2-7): DAMVIQNPRYQVTQFGKPVTLSCSQTLNHNVMYWYQQKSSQAPKLLFHYYDKDFNNEADTPDNFQSRRPNTSFCFLDIRSPGLGDTAMYLCATRRRGGYEQYFGPGTRLTVT.

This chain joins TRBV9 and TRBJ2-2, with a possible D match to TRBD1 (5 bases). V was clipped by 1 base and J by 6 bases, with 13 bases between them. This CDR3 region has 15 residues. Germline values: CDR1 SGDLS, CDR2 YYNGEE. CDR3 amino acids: CASSVKSGFAGELFF. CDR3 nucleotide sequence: TGTGCCAGCAGCGTAAAGTCAGGGTTTGCCGGGGAGCTGTTTTTT.

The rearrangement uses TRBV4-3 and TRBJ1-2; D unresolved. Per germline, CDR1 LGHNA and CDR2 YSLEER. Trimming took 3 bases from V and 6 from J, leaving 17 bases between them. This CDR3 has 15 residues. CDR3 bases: TGCGCCAGCAGCCAGTACAGCCGAGGTCCACATGGCTACACCTTC. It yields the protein CASSQYSRGPHGYTF.

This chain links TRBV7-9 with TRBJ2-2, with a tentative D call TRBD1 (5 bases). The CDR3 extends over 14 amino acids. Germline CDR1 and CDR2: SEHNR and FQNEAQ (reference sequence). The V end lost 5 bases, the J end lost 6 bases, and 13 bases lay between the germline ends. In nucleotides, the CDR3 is TGTGCCAGCAGCCGCGTCCTGGGGCCCGGGGAGCTGTTTTTT. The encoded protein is CASSRVLGPGELFF. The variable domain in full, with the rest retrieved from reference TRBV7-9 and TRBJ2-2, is DTGVSQNPRHKITKRGQNVTFRCDPISEHNRLYWYRQTLGQGPEFLTYFQNEAQLEKSRLLSDRFSAERPKGSFSTLEIQRTEQGDSAMYLCASSRVLGPGELFFGEGSRLTVL.

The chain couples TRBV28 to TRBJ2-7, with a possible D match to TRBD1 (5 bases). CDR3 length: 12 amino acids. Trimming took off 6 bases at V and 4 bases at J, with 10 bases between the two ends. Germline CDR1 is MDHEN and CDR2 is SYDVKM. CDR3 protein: CASSAQGYEQYF. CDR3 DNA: TGTGCCAGCAGCGCCCAGGGATACGAGCAGTACTTC.